These T cell receptor beta chains were read from a single sample in a study of T-cell memory formation after mild COVID-19. TCRdb analysed the 5' RACE reads with MiXCR anew, one entry per CDR3 protein. Among about 390,000 distinct CDR3 sequences, 16% were seen once, and the ten largest hold under 25%. The specimen sequenced was PBMCs or a T cell subset sorted from them (not recorded which). The receptors shown here come from a man aged 18-30 years who had mild COVID-19 (a few samples of this study predate the infection). Cell type and time point are not known. Each CDR3 is given with its conserved first and last residue. A D gene is named only where the DNA matches it firmly. Rows give clone size only sometimes, using once, few, many, or a class for an expanded clone.

V,J,size,D,length,CDR3,DNA
TRBV5-1,TRBJ1-2,.,TRBD1,14,CASSPATGVYGYTF,TGCGCCAGCAGCCCGGCGACAGGGGTCTATGGCTACACCTTC
TRBV7-3,TRBJ2-5,few,.,13,CASSLYVQETQYF,TGTGCCAGCAGCTTATATGTCCAAGAGACCCAGTACTTC
TRBV4-3,TRBJ2-3,.,.,15,CASSQGTFFTDTQYF,TGCGCCAGCAGCCAAGGAACTTTCTTCACAGATACGCAGTATTTT
TRBV5-6,TRBJ2-7,few,.,13,CASSRTDVYEQYF,TGTGCCAGCAGCCGGACAGACGTCTACGAGCAGTACTTC
TRBV18,TRBJ2-7,many,.,11,CASSSYGEQYF,TGTGCCAGCTCATCGTATGGCGAGCAGTACTTC
TRBV20-1,TRBJ1-3,few,.,13,CSAPTDSGNTIYF,TGCAGTGCTCCCACGGATTCTGGAAACACCATATATTTT
TRBV5-4,TRBJ2-3,many,.,16,CASSLSSSRLGDTQYF,TGTGCCAGCAGCTTGAGCTCTAGTAGGTTGGGAGATACGCAGTATTTT
TRBV18,TRBJ1-1,few,.,12,CASSPLVAEAFF,TGTGCCAGCTCACCTTTGGTCGCTGAAGCTTTCTTT
TRBV28,TRBJ2-2,.,.,14,CASRDYGSAGELFF,TGTGCCAGCAGAGACTACGGTAGCGCCGGGGAGCTGTTTTTT
TRBV6-5,TRBJ2-6,few,.,14,CASSYQAGANVLTF,TGTGCCAGCAGTTACCAGGCTGGGGCCAACGTCCTGACTTTC
TRBV20-1,TRBJ2-7,few,.,14,CSAGRAPGDYEQYF,TGCAGTGCTGGCCGCGCCCCTGGCGACTACGAGCAGTACTTC
TRBV15,TRBJ1-1,few,.,15,CATVETYRVGTEAFF,TGTGCCACCGTGGAAACCTACAGGGTTGGAACTGAAGCTTTCTTT
TRBV6-2/TRBV6-3,TRBJ2-7,.,TRBD2,16,CASSVFSSGGSYEQYF,TGTGCCAGCAGCGTCTTCAGTAGCGGGGGAAGCTACGAGCAGTACTTC
TRBV18,TRBJ2-3,.,.,13,CASTRGPTDTQYF,TGTGCCAGCACCAGGGGACCCACGGATACGCAGTATTTT
TRBV7-9,TRBJ1-1,.,TRBD1,12,CASSAGQAEAFF,TGTGCCAGCAGCGCTGGACAGGCCGAAGCTTTCTTT
TRBV7-2,TRBJ2-5,.,.,16,CASSRLSGGLGETQYF,TGTGCCAGCAGCCGATTATCCGGGGGCTTAGGAGAGACCCAGTACTTC
TRBV4-3,TRBJ2-1,.,.,13,CASSPPKGNEQFF,TGCGCCAGCAGCCCTCCGAAGGGCAATGAGCAGTTCTTC
TRBV29-1,TRBJ2-5,many,TRBD1,12,CSVLDRVKTQYF,TGCAGCGTGCTGGACAGGGTAAAGACCCAGTACTTC
TRBV7-9,TRBJ2-3,.,TRBD2,20,CASSRSIFIPASGGTDTQYF,TGTGCCAGCAGCCGTTCTATCTTCATTCCGGCTAGCGGGGGGACAGATACGCAGTATTTT
TRBV7-6,TRBJ2-5,.,TRBD1,14,CASSNRQGVETQYF,TGTGCCAGCAGCAATCGACAGGGTGTGGAGACCCAGTACTTC